The rows below give T cell receptor beta chains drawn from one sample of a study of tumor-infiltrating lymphocytes in primary liver carcinoma. One entry per CDR3 protein, called by TCRdb with MiXCR from the multiplex PCR reads. The table records fewer than 90,000 distinct CDR3 sequences, approximately 77% of them present only once. The source material was liver tumor tissue from sampling region 1. The receptor source for this set is a man aged 35 to 55 with primary liver carcinoma and hepatitis B virus infection. Each CDR3 is given with its conserved first and last residue. D genes are given only for firm matches. Only part of the rows carry a size: once, few, many, or a class if the clone is expanded.

j_call,v_call,d_call,clone_size,cdr3_nt,cdr3_aa
TRBJ2-7,TRBV28,TRBD2,many,TGTGCCACCGAGTCCCGACTAGCGGGAGTCCTCTACTACGAGCAGTACTTC,CATESRLAGVLYYEQYF
TRBJ2-1,TRBV5-1,.,.,TGCGCCAGCAGGGAGGGATTCTCCTACAATGAGCAGTTCTTC,CASREGFSYNEQFF
TRBJ2-7,TRBV6-6,TRBD2,.,TGTGCCTGCAGCTCCCGGCCACTAACCGGACTAGACGAGGAGTACTTC,CACSSRPLTGLDEEYF
TRBJ2-3,TRBV19,.,few,TGTGCCAGTAGTTCGGGCGGTTTCACAGATACGCAGTATTTT,CASSSGGFTDTQYF
TRBJ2-1,TRBV12-3/TRBV12-4,TRBD2,many,TGTGCCAGCAGTCTCAGACTAGCGGACGAAGGGAATGAGCAGTTCTTC,CASSLRLADEGNEQFF
TRBJ2-2,TRBV6-5,.,.,TGTGCCAGCAGTGCCACTCTAGGGGTCACCGGGGAGCTGTTTTTC,CASSATLGVTGELFF
TRBJ2-7,TRBV6-1,.,.,TGTACCAACAGTCGTTACGAGAAGTACTTC,CTNSRYEKYF
TRBJ2-5,TRBV12-3/TRBV12-4,TRBD2,many,TGTGCCAGCAGTCTCTCCGGGACTAGCGGAGCCCAAGAGACCCAGTACTTC,CASSLSGTSGAQETQYF
TRBJ1-2,TRBV11-2,.,.,TGTGTCAGCAACTTAGAGGGGAACTATGACTACACCTTC,CVSNLEGNYDYTF
TRBJ2-3,TRBV5-4,.,.,TGTGCCAGCAGCCCGTGGAGCCCGCACCAAGATAGGCAGTATTTT,CASSPWSPHQDRQYF
TRBJ2-2,TRBV7-9,.,few,TGTGCCAGCAGCTTAGCGGGAGTGGATGTCGGGGAGCTGTTTTTT,CASSLAGVDVGELFF
TRBJ2-1,TRBV12-3/TRBV12-4,.,.,TGTGCTAGCAGTTCCGGATCTATCCCGGAGCAGTTCTTC,CASSSGSIPEQFF
TRBJ2-7,TRBV6-5,TRBD2,.,TGTGCGAACAGCCAAAGCGGGAGCTACGAGCAGTACTTC,CANSQSGSYEQYF
TRBJ1-4,TRBV4-1,.,few,TGCGCCGGCAGCCAAGTACCCGGACAGAATGAAAAACTGTTTTTT,CAGSQVPGQNEKLFF
TRBJ2-1,TRBV11-2,.,.,.,CVSSLVVAGGSHEQLF
TRBJ2-2,TRBV4-1,.,.,TGCCCCAGCAGTCGGGGCAGGGTTTTCACTGGGGAGCTGTTTTTT,CPSSRGRVFTGELFF
TRBJ1-2,TRBV6-2/TRBV6-3,.,.,TGTGCCAGCAGTTACGAAGGGGGTTTCTATGCCTACGCCTTC,CASSYEGGFYAYAF
TRBJ2-1,TRBV13,.,.,TGTGTCAGCAGCTTAATAAATGAGCAGTCCTTC,CVSSLINEQSF
TRBJ2-3,TRBV7-9,.,many,TGTGCCAGCAGCTTAAGTCACACAGATACGCAGTATTTT,CASSLSHTDTQYF
TRBJ1-2,TRBV19,TRBD1,few,TGTGCCAGCGGGACAGGGGGCGGCTACACCTTC,CASGTGGGYTF
TRBJ2-1,TRBV29-1,TRBD2,many,TGCAGCGCGATAGCGGGACCTAATGAGCAGTTCTTC,CSAIAGPNEQFF
TRBJ2-5,TRBV6-1,TRBD2,many,TGTGCCAGCAGTGAAGCGTCCGGGCTAGCGGGAGAGACCCAGTACTTC,CASSEASGLAGETQYF
TRBJ2-7,TRBV6-1,TRBD2,many,TGTGCCAGCACCGGGGGGGCGGGAGCCGCGTACGAGCAGTACTTC,CASTGGAGAAYEQYF
TRBJ1-1,TRBV28,.,.,TGTCCCAGCAGTACACAGAGGAGGGAAGCTTTCTTT,CPSSTQRREAFF
TRBJ2-3,TRBV11-2,.,.,TGTACCAGCAGCTTAGTCGGCGCGAGGTCGGGTGAAGATACGCAGTATTTC,CTSSLVGARSGEDTQYF
TRBJ2-3,TRBV11-2,TRBD2,.,TGTGCCAGCAGCCCCCCGACTAGCGGCAGGACGGATACGCAATACTTT,CASSPPTSGRTDTQYF
TRBJ2-2,TRBV20-1,TRBD1,.,TGCAGTGCTCTCCGGGACAGGGGAGTCACCGGGGAGCTGTTTTTT,CSALRDRGVTGELFF
TRBJ2-2,TRBV29-1,TRBD1,.,TGCAGCGCTAGGACAGGGGGCGCAAGAGTGGTCACTGGGGAGCTGTTTTTT,CSARTGGARVVTGELFF
TRBJ2-5,TRBV11-3,.,few,TGTGCCAACAGCTCCGATCCGTGGGAGACCCAGTACTTC,CANSSDPWETQYF
TRBJ2-2,TRBV6-1,.,.,TGTGCCAGTGGGTTCCAAGACGGGGAGCTGTTTTTT,CASGFQDGELFF
TRBJ2-1,TRBV10-3,TRBD1,many,TGTGCCATCAGTGAGTCGGGGGACAGGCTCTACAATGAGCAGTTCTTC,CAISESGDRLYNEQFF
TRBJ2-7,TRBV10-2,.,.,TGCGCCAGCCGGACTTACTACGAACAGCACTTC,CASRTYYEQHF
TRBJ1-5,TRBV9,.,.,TGTGCCAGCAGCACTGACGGGAATCAGCCCCAGCATTTT,CASSTDGNQPQHF
TRBJ2-2,TRBV30,.,.,TGTGCCTGGGGGACGGGACACCCCACCGGGGAGCTGTTTTTT,CAWGTGHPTGELFF
TRBJ2-5,TRBV6-2/TRBV6-3,TRBD2,many,TGTGCCAGCAGTCACCTGGGGACTAGCGAGACCCAGTACTTC,CASSHLGTSETQYF
TRBJ1-1,TRBV5-4,.,.,TGTGCCAGCAACTTGGGACGGCCCGTCCCAGGGAACACTGAAGCTTTCTTT,CASNLGRPVPGNTEAFF
TRBJ2-5,TRBV5-4,TRBD1,.,TGTGCCAGCAGCAGGGGGACAGAGTGGGAGACCCAGTACTTC,CASSRGTEWETQYF
TRBJ2-5,TRBV6-1,.,.,TGTGCCAGCATTGAATTAGCAGGGGCGTTTGGGACCCAGTGCTTC,CASIELAGAFGTQCF
TRBJ2-1,TRBV11-2,.,.,TGTGCCAGCAGCTTAAATGATGCATATGAGCGGTTCTTT,CASSLNDAYERFF
TRBJ1-2,TRBV6-5,.,.,.,CASSTGGYGCTF
TRBJ2-7,TRBV4-1,TRBD1,.,TGCGCCAGCAGCCGATGGAGTGGGACAGCCTACGAGCAGTACTTC,CASSRWSGTAYEQYF
TRBJ2-2,TRBV7-3,.,.,TGTGCCAGCAGCGCACAGGGAAGCGGGGAGCTGTTTTTT,CASSAQGSGELFF
TRBJ2-5,TRBV18,TRBD1,.,TGTGCCAGCTCACCAGGGGACAGGGAAGAGACCCAGTACTTC,CASSPGDREETQYF
TRBJ2-2,TRBV11-2,.,few,TGTGCCAACAGCATCGCTAGGAGTTACGCCGGGGAGCTGTTTTTT,CANSIARSYAGELFF
TRBJ1-3,TRBV12-3/TRBV12-4,.,many,TGTGCCAGCAGCCCACCGACTGGGGCTTTCTCTGGAAACACCATATATTTT,CASSPPTGAFSGNTIYF
TRBJ2-7,TRBV11-2,.,.,TGTGCCGGCAGCTTTCTCGAAATGAAGTACGATCAGTACTTC,CAGSFLEMKYDQYF
TRBJ2-3,TRBV20-1,TRBD1,.,TGCAGTACTAGAAGGACAGGGGGGACAGATACGCAGTATTTT,CSTRRTGGTDTQYF
TRBJ2-3,TRBV11-2,TRBD1,.,TGCGCCAGCAGGACAGGGGACGTGGATACGCAGTATTTT,CASRTGDVDTQYF
TRBJ2-1,TRBV11-2,TRBD2,.,TGCGCCAGCAGGTCCGGACTAGCGGGAGTTCGCCTGGATGATGGCTTC,CASRSGLAGVRLDDGF
TRBJ2-6,TRBV29-1,.,.,TGCAGTGCCCCCTCGGGACGCGACTCTGGGGCCAACGTCCTGACTTTC,CSAPSGRDSGANVLTF
TRBJ2-1,TRBV29-1,TRBD2,many,TGCAGCGTTGTTGAAGCGGGAGGCGAGTTCTTC,CSVVEAGGEFF
TRBJ2-3,TRBV6-6,.,.,TGTGTCAGCAGTTCCCGGGCCATACACACAGATACGCAGTATTTT,CVSSSRAIHTDTQYF
TRBJ2-7,TRBV2,TRBD1,few,TGTGCCAGCAGGGGGACAGGGGATTTCTACGAGCAGTACTTC,CASRGTGDFYEQYF
TRBJ1-5,TRBV7-9,.,many,TGTGCCAGCAGCTTAGGGGCGGGTCAGCCCCAGCATTTT,CASSLGAGQPQHF